One and the same sample provided the 10 T cell receptor beta chains below, sequenced in a study of regulatory T cells in long-lasting Graves disease. Time point specified: persistent/refractory GD, antithyroid drugs over 5 years with positive TRAb. There was RNA extracted from PBMCs, and the TCR library was made from it. HTBI primers from iRepertoire and Arm-PCR of CDR3 regions yielded the TCR beta libraries. Using its own MiXCR run on the multiplex PCR reads, TCRdb lists one record per CDR3 protein. The sample includes 350,000 to 450,000 distinct CDR3 sequences, about a fifth of them seen just once. This specimen was peripheral blood mononuclear cells (PBMCs), taken when the disease was refractory, from a patient treated with antithyroid drugs. The source is a female donor with Graves disease.

This chain links TRBV6-1 with TRBJ1-5, with 7 bases that match TRBD1. V was pared by 7 bases and J by 3 bases, with 12 bases of the junction left unmatched. The CDR3 contains 16 residues. Germline CDR1 reads MNHNS; CDR2 reads SASEGT. The CDR3 DNA sequence: TGTGCCAGCACCCTGGGTTGGACAGGAGTCAATCAGCCCCAGCATTTT. Encoded protein: CASTLGWTGVNQPQHF.

The chain employs TRBV20-1 and TRBJ2-7; D may be TRBD1 (5 bases). V lost 3 bases, J lost 3 bases, and 12 bases lay in between. The CDR3 length is 13 residues. Germline V gene data show CDR1 as DFQATT and CDR2 as SNEGSKA (reference sequence). The CDR3 region is CSARGDSYYEQYF. DNA for the CDR3: TGCAGTGCTAGGGGCGACAGTTACTACGAGCAGTACTTC.

This clonotype was found many times. The chain couples TRBV29-1 to TRBJ1-1; D gene uncertain. With 7 bases removed from V and 1 base from J, the gap between germline ends came to 13 bases. Germline V gene lookup returns CDR1 SQVTM and CDR2 ANQGSEA. The CDR3 runs 13 residues. The CDR3: CSGGPGENTEAFF. CDR3 coding DNA: TGCAGCGGCGGACCCGGGGAGAACACTGAAGCTTTCTTT.

This clonotype was counted between two and nine times. The chain uses TRBV9 and TRBJ1-2; D perhaps matches TRBD1 (5 bases). Germline CDR1 reads SGDLS; CDR2 reads YYNGEE. The CDR3 length is 14 residues. Deletions cut 0 bases from V and 7 bases from J, with 13 bases between. CDR3 in amino acids: CASSVEAGSGGYTF. DNA for the CDR3: TGTGCCAGCAGCGTAGAGGCAGGGAGCGGTGGCTACACCTTC.

This clonotype was detected many times. This chain uses TRBV6-2 or TRBV6-3 with TRBJ2-7, with unresolved D. Trimming stripped 5 bases from V and 0 bases from J, with 11 bases between. CDR1 and CDR2 from the germline V gene are MNHEY and SVGEGT. The CDR3 spans 14 residues. The CDR3 DNA reads TGTGCCAGCAGTGACTTAGAGCTCTCCTACGAGCAGTACTTC. This translates into CASSDLELSYEQYF.

The sample holds many counts of this clonotype. The J gene is TRBJ1-4, the V gene TRBV30; 7 nucleotides agree with TRBD1. V shed 5 bases and J 4 bases; nucleotides not matched to a gene: 7. Germline V lookup: CDR1 GTSNPN, CDR2 SVGIG (reference sequence). This CDR3 spans 14 amino acids. CDR3 protein: CAWHPGTVNEKLFF. The DNA for the CDR3 is TGTGCCTGGCACCCCGGGACAGTTAATGAAAAACTGTTTTTT.

This clonotype was found many times. The CDR3 DNA follows: TGTGCCAGCAGCTTGGGGTCCACTGAAGCTTTCTTT. It specifies CASSLGSTEAFF. The V call is TRBV12-3 or TRBV12-4, the J call TRBJ1-1; no firm D call. V was cut by 6 bases and J by 4 bases, with 9 bases left in between. The CDR3 covers 12 residues.

This clonotype came up a few times. Sequence at one end of the junction differs from germline and may be a read error. This chain joins TRBV3-1 and TRBJ1-4, with D unclear. The CDR3 consists of 14 residues. Germline assignment: CDR1 LGHDT and CDR2 YNNKEL (reference sequence). This CDR3 reads CASSQVSANEKLLF. The CDR3 DNA is TGTGCCAGCAGCCAAGTGTCAGCTAATGAAAAACTGCTTTTT.

The chain recombines TRBV7-3 with TRBJ1-6, with a weak D call TRBD1 (6 bases). The length of the CDR3 is 14 residues. Per germline, CDR1 SGHTA and CDR2 FQGTGA. Trimming stripped 5 bases from V and 7 bases from J, with 12 bases between. The CDR3 DNA sequence: TGTGCCAGCAGCCTAGGACAGAAGAATTCACCCCTCCACTTT. It translates to CASSLGQKNSPLHF.

The V call is TRBV5-1, the J call TRBJ2-4; D remains unclear. Trimming stripped 0 bases from V and 5 bases from J, with 12 bases between. The CDR3 has 15 residues. The germline V gene has CDR1 SGHRS and CDR2 YFSETQ. The CDR3 bases are TGCGCCAGCAGCTTGGACGGCCCCCCCCAAAACATTCAGTACTTC. Protein sequence: CASSLDGPPQNIQYF.